These T cell receptor beta chains were read from a single sample in a study of CD4 T cells in relation to SARS-CoV-2 and coronaviruses. These receptors' targets are unknown. The assay was immunoSEQ multiplex PCR, and TCRdb's table has in-frame clones only and misses some. Of 15,000 to 20,000 clones listed, 82% are singletons. Sequencing was done on a sample of CD4+ T cells from PBMCs, cultured in vitro. Receptors were obtained from a human donor in good health. Each CDR3 is given with its conserved first and last residue. Fields, in order: J gene, V gene, clone size, D gene, CDR3 DNA, CDR3 protein. D genes are given only for firm matches. Size is stated for part of the rows, as once, few or many counts, or as a class when the clone is expanded.

TRBJ2-3	TRBV12-3/TRBV12-4	NA	NA	TGTGCCAGCAGCCCCCAGGGGGATACGCAGTATTTT	CASSPQGDTQYF
TRBJ2-1	TRBV7-8	NA	NA	TGTGCCAGCAGCCAGGGCCGGTCCAACAATGAGCAGTTCTTC	CASSQGRSNNEQFF
TRBJ2-7	TRBV19	NA	TRBD1	TGTGCCAGTAGTATGGGACAGGGTCGCGAGCAGTACTTC	CASSMGQGREQYF
TRBJ1-5	TRBV7-2	NA	TRBD1	TGTGCCAGCAGCGGAACAGGGGGCGGTGGTCAGCCCCAGCATTTT	CASSGTGGGGQPQHF
TRBJ1-1	TRBV12-3/TRBV12-4	once	NA	TGTGCCAGCAGTTTAGTGACACAGACTGAAGCTTTCTTT	CASSLVTQTEAFF
TRBJ2-3	TRBV4-3	NA	TRBD2	TGCGCCAGCAGCCAAGATGTGGCTAGCGGGATTGGAGATACGCAGTATTTT	CASSQDVASGIGDTQYF
TRBJ2-5	TRBV5-1	NA	TRBD2	TGCGCCAGCCAGGAGGCGGGGGGCGCCCCAGGGACCCAGTACTTC	CASQEAGGAPGTQYF
TRBJ1-2	TRBV6-2/TRBV6-3	once	NA	TGTGCCAGCAGTCCCCTCGGCAGGGCCTTTAACTATGGCTACACCTTC	CASSPLGRAFNYGYTF
TRBJ1-1	TRBV7-2	NA	NA	TGTGCCAGCAGCTTAGGTCAGAACACTGAAGCTTTCTTT	CASSLGQNTEAFF
TRBJ2-3	TRBV7-9	NA	NA	TGTGCCAGCAGCTTAGCGACAGCTTCTAGCACAGATACGCAGTATTTT	CASSLATASSTDTQYF
TRBJ2-3	TRBV5-5	NA	TRBD1	TGTGCCAGCGGGACAGGCACAGATACGCAGTATTTT	CASGTGTDTQYF
TRBJ2-1	TRBV6-5	NA	NA	TGTGCCAGCAGTCGGACTAAGGATGAGCAGTTCTTC	CASSRTKDEQFF